These T cell receptor beta chains were read from a single sample in a study of T cell responses to AZD1222 COVID-19 vaccine. Assay used: immunoSEQ multiplex PCR; TCRdb lists only in-frame clones, some missing. The sample consists of about 100,000 clones, less than 90% of them appearing once. This material consisted of peripheral blood, taken on day 0 of AZD1222 vaccination. These receptors came from an adult in good health. Each CDR3 is given with its conserved first and last residue. A D gene is named only where the DNA matches it firmly. A row's size may be missing; if present it is once, few, many or a size class.

CDR3nt,CDR3aa,v_gene,j_gene,d_gene,abundance
TGTGCCAGCAGTCCGACCAGGGGGGCAACTAATGAAAAACTGTTTTTT,CASSPTRGATNEKLFF,TRBV27,TRBJ1-4,TRBD1,-
TGTGCTAGTGGTTGGGACAGGGTGGGCGAGCAGTACTTC,CASGWDRVGEQYF,TRBV12-5,TRBJ2-7,TRBD1,-
TGTGCCAGCAGTTACGGGGCGAGGGCCTACGAGCAGTACTTC,CASSYGARAYEQYF,TRBV27,TRBJ2-7,-,-
TGTGCCAGTAGTATAGTCGGGGGCGGCACTGAAGCTTTCTTT,CASSIVGGGTEAFF,TRBV19,TRBJ1-1,-,-
TGTGCCAGCAGTCTGACTAGCGGGAGCCCCCTTGGGAGGGAGCAGTACTTC,CASSLTSGSPLGREQYF,TRBV6-2/TRBV6-3,TRBJ2-7,TRBD2,-
TGTGCCAGCAGCTTAGACGGGGTTGGCAATCAGCCCCAGCATTTT,CASSLDGVGNQPQHF,TRBV7-2,TRBJ1-5,-,-
TGTGCCAGCAGCTTTACGAGCATAGGCTACGAGCAGTACTTC,CASSFTSIGYEQYF,TRBV5-6,TRBJ2-7,-,-
TGTGCCAGCAGCTTTTCTTCAGGGGGAGAGACCCAGTACTTC,CASSFSSGGETQYF,TRBV5-5,TRBJ2-5,TRBD1,-
TGTGCCATCAGCACGTTCGGACAGGAGAACAATGAGCAGTTCTTC,CAISTFGQENNEQFF,TRBV10-3,TRBJ2-1,TRBD1,-
TGCGCCAGCAGCCAAACAGGGACTGCCCGGAACACTGAAGCTTTCTTT,CASSQTGTARNTEAFF,TRBV5-1,TRBJ1-1,-,-
TGTGCCAGCAGCCCCGGACAGGGGACGAACCAAGAGACCCAGTACTTC,CASSPGQGTNQETQYF,TRBV7-9,TRBJ2-5,TRBD1,-
TGTGCCAGCAGCCGCGTTAGTAGCAATCAGCCCCAGCATTTT,CASSRVSSNQPQHF,TRBV5-5,TRBJ1-5,-,-
TGCGCCAGCAGTGTTGCCACCAAGAGAGGGGGGAATGAAAAACTGTTTTTT,CASSVATKRGGNEKLFF,TRBV10-2,TRBJ1-4,-,-
TGTGCCATCAGTGTCCGACCGAGCTCCTACAATGAGCAGTTCTTC,CAISVRPSSYNEQFF,TRBV10-3,TRBJ2-1,-,-
TGCAGCGTTGTCCGGGCGGGTGAAGCTTTCTTT,CSVVRAGEAFF,TRBV29-1,TRBJ1-1,-,once
TGTGTCCCCAGCAGGGACGGTGAAAAACTGTTTTTT,CVPSRDGEKLFF,TRBV7-3,TRBJ1-4,-,-
TGTGCCTGGAACCGTGGACAGGGGCAAGAGACCCAGTACTTC,CAWNRGQGQETQYF,TRBV30,TRBJ2-5,TRBD1,-
TGTGCCAGCAGCTTGGCAGAAGCCCTTGGCTACACCTTC,CASSLAEALGYTF,TRBV5-5,TRBJ1-2,-,once
TGTGCCAGCACGGCCGGGACAGGGGGTGAAAACTATGGCTACACCTTC,CASTAGTGGENYGYTF,TRBV25-1,TRBJ1-2,TRBD1,-
TGTGCCAGCAGTTACTCGCTTGTTGGTGGGCCAGATCAAGAGACCCAGTACTTC,CASSYSLVGGPDQETQYF,TRBV6-2/TRBV6-3,TRBJ2-5,-,-
TGCGCCAGCAGTCCCTCGTGGGACAGGGGCCTGGGGGCCTACGAGCAGTACTTC,CASSPSWDRGLGAYEQYF,TRBV23-1,TRBJ2-7,TRBD1,-
TGTGCCAGCAGCCCGTCGTGGCGGATCTACGAGCAGTACTTC,CASSPSWRIYEQYF,TRBV6-5,TRBJ2-7,-,few
TGCAGCGTTGAAGATCTTATGGGGTATGGCTACACCTTC,CSVEDLMGYGYTF,TRBV29-1,TRBJ1-2,-,-
TGTGCCAGCAGCGGCGGGACAGGGTACTACGAGCAGTACTTC,CASSGGTGYYEQYF,TRBV9,TRBJ2-7,TRBD1,-
TGTGCCTGGAACAGTAACGTCGGGGGTGAGCAGTTCTTC,CAWNSNVGGEQFF,TRBV30,TRBJ2-1,-,-
TGTGCCACCAGCAGAGTAGGAGGGGACACGAATCAGCCCCAGCATTTT,CATSRVGGDTNQPQHF,TRBV15,TRBJ1-5,-,-